The 12 T cell receptor beta chains given below trace back to one sample, sequenced in a study of T-cell memory formation after mild COVID-19. TCRdb redid the calling of the 5' RACE reads with MiXCR, one entry per CDR3 protein. In the table there are 250,000 to 300,000 distinct CDR3 sequences, about a sixth of which are singletons. Sequenced material: PBMCs or a T cell subset sorted from them (not recorded which). These receptors originate from a man between 18 and 35 years old who had mild COVID-19 (a few samples of this study predate the infection). Cell type and time point are not known.

The genes are TRBV9 and TRBJ2-5, with D possibly matching TRBD1 (6 bases). This CDR3 spans 15 amino acids. The germline gives CDR1 SGDLS, CDR2 YYNGEE. V lost 2 bases and J lost 1, with 12 bases in between. Here the CDR3 DNA reads TGTGCCAGCAGCGTCGCCTCGACAGGCCAAGAGACCCAGTACTTC. The encoded protein is CASSVASTGQETQYF.

V is TRBV21-1 and J is TRBJ2-7; the D segment call TRBD1 is taken from the table without a DNA check. TRBV21-1 constitutes a pseudogene. This CDR3 comprises 14 residues. The CDR3 coding sequence is TGTGCCAGCACCCCAGGGTCAGGGCCGTGCGAGCAGTACGTC. Its protein product is CASTPGSGPCEQYV.

This clonotype was seen a handful of times. The chain recombines TRBV28 with TRBJ1-3; TRBD1 agrees at 7 bases. The CDR3 has 15 amino acids. The V gene end was trimmed by 2 bases and the J gene end by 2 bases; junction bases not matched to a gene: 3. Looked up from germline, CDR1 is MDHEN and CDR2 is SYDVKM. DNA for the CDR3: TGTGCCAGCAGTTTAACCACAGGGGCTGGAAACACCATATATTTT. It translates to CASSLTTGAGNTIYF.

The chain recombines TRBV20-1 with TRBJ1-6, with a possible D match to TRBD1 (5 bases). V shed 3 bases and J shed 2 bases, with 11 bases lying between them. Germline lookup yields CDR1 DFQATT and CDR2 SNEGSKA (reference sequence). The CDR3 contains 15 residues. The CDR3 spells CSASGGSPYNSPLHF. CDR3 DNA: TGCAGTGCTAGCGGGGGGAGTCCCTATAATTCACCCCTCCACTTT.

This chain joins TRBV12-3 or TRBV12-4 and TRBJ2-4, with D possibly matching TRBD2 (5 bases). Trimming pared 0 bases from V and 2 bases from J, leaving 8 bases between. The CDR3 length is 15 residues. The CDR3 sequence is CASSLARGSKNIQYF. The CDR3 DNA reads TGTGCCAGCAGTTTAGCGCGAGGGTCCAAAAACATTCAGTACTTC.

This clonotype was seen a handful of times. This CDR3 reads CASSLRGGGNTIYF. The CDR3 nucleotides are TGCGCCAGCAGCTTGCGAGGCGGCGGAAACACCATATATTTT. This rearrangement joins TRBV5-1 to TRBJ1-3; no reliable D call. CDR1 and CDR2 (germline): SGHRS, YFSETQ. The CDR3 has 14 residues. The V end was cut by 1 base, the J end by 4 bases, with 9 bases between.

The CDR3 region is CSARRGGGVSDTQYF. CDR3 nucleotides: TGCAGTGCTAGACGGGGCGGGGGGGTTTCAGATACGCAGTATTTT. The chain links TRBV20-1 to TRBJ2-3; 9 bases agree with TRBD2. The CDR3 is 15 residues long. With 2 bases clipped from V and 4 bases from J, the junction kept 7 bases outside the gene matches. The germline gives CDR1 DFQATT, CDR2 SNEGSKA (reference sequence).

This sequence joins TRBV18 and TRBJ1-1; D remains unclear. The CDR3 length is 13 residues. Trimming stripped 0 bases from V and 10 bases from J, with 12 bases between. Germline CDR1 reads KGHSH; CDR2 reads LQKENI. CDR3 in amino acids: CASSPPMGSRAFF. The CDR3, as DNA: TGTGCCAGCTCACCACCGATGGGGTCACGAGCTTTCTTT.

The DNA of the CDR3 is TGTGCCAGCCGCCGGTCGGGGACATCATATGAAAAACTGTTTTTT. The encoded protein is CASRRSGTSYEKLFF. The rearrangement joins TRBV5-6 to TRBJ1-4; D is possibly TRBD1 (6 bases). The CDR3 has 15 amino acids. Germline values: CDR1 SGHDT, CDR2 YYEEEE. The ends were cut back, 7 bases at V and 6 bases at J, with 19 bases in the middle.

In its sample, this clonotype was seen many times. The chain links TRBV3-1 to TRBJ2-1; 10 bases align to TRBD2. The CDR3 contains 17 residues. After removal of 4 bases from V and 2 bases from J, the junction contained 8 bases not matched to a gene. CDR1 is LGHDT, CDR2 YNNKEL, per germline (reference sequence). The CDR3 region has the DNA TGTGCCAGCAGCCGCAAGCGGGGGGGCGATCCCTACAATGAGCAGTTCTTC. Protein: CASSRKRGGDPYNEQFF.

The chain employs TRBV7-2 and TRBJ1-1; D unresolved. The CDR3 consists of 14 residues. Germline V gene lookup returns CDR1 SGHTA and CDR2 FQGNSA. Trimming pared 1 base from V and 0 bases from J, leaving 6 bases between. The CDR3 nucleotides read TGTGCCAGCAGCTTAGGGGAAATGAACACTGAAGCTTTCTTT. Its translation: CASSLGEMNTEAFF.

This clonotype has at least ten counts. The chain links TRBV12-3 or TRBV12-4 to TRBJ2-1; TRBD2 matches at 7 bases. The CDR3 loop spans 13 amino acids. The J segment lost 9 bases and the V segment lost 5 bases, leaving 7 bases of the junction unmatched. CDR3 sequence reads: CASSPRTRVEQFF. In nucleotides, the CDR3 is TGTGCCAGCAGTCCCCGGACTAGGGTTGAGCAGTTCTTC.